This entry lists 5 T cell receptor beta chains sequenced from one sample in a study of T cells in Graves' hyperthyroidism and ophthalmopathy. Amplification of TCR beta CDR3 regions was performed using RNA transcripts as template. A first-round RT-PCR of the TCR CDR3 used the HTBI primer set. TCRdb independently ran MiXCR on the multiplex PCR reads; one entry per CDR3 protein. The sample includes about 420,000 distinct CDR3 sequences, 15% to 17% of them seen just once. Sequencing was performed on blood. The receptors were gathered from a young woman with Graves' hyperthyroidism.

Many counts were recorded for this clonotype. The J gene is TRBJ1-4, the V gene TRBV2; no clear D gene. Germline lookup yields CDR1 SNHLY and CDR2 FYNNEI. The V and J ends lost 4 bases and 4 bases respectively, with 10 bases between them. This CDR3 spans 14 amino acids. CDR3 DNA: TGTGCCAGCAGTGTGGAAGGGTATAATGAAAAACTGTTTTTT. Its translation: CASSVEGYNEKLFF.

This sequence joins TRBV19 and TRBJ2-1; 9 bases line up with TRBD2. The germline CDR1 and CDR2 sequences are LNHDA and SQIVND (reference sequence). The CDR3 is 15 amino acids. Trimming removed 3 bases from V and 5 bases from J; junction bases left unmatched: 5. This CDR3 is CASSITGLANNEQFF. DNA for the CDR3: TGTGCCAGTAGTATTACGGGACTAGCCAACAATGAGCAGTTCTTC.

J is TRBJ1-1 and V is TRBV5-1; D is perhaps TRBD1 (6 bases). This CDR3 is built from 14 residues. V dropped 1 base and J dropped 5 bases, with 12 bases sitting between them. The germline V gene encodes CDR1 SGHRS and CDR2 YFSETQ. The CDR3 DNA is TGCGCCAGCAGCTTGCTAGGGGGATCAACTGAAGCTTTCTTT. This sequence encodes CASSLLGGSTEAFF.

The rearrangement uses TRBV6-1 and TRBJ1-2; D call uncertain. CDR3 length: 15 residues. CDR1 is MNHNS and CDR2 is SASEGT in the germline V gene. V was cut by 2 bases and J by 2 bases, with 12 bases left in between. The CDR3 is CASSEWAATNYGYTF. In nucleotides, the CDR3 is TGTGCCAGCAGTGAATGGGCAGCGACGAACTATGGCTACACCTTC.

This clonotype was counted many times. The rearrangement links TRBV28 to TRBJ1-4, with 8 bases fitting TRBD1. CDR3 length: 14 residues. From germline, CDR1 is MDHEN and CDR2 SYDVKM. V was pared by 8 bases and J by 7 bases, with 9 bases of the junction left unmatched. CDR3 DNA sequence: TGTGCCAGCCAACAGGGGGACGTGATTGAAAAACTGTTTTTT. Translating gives CASQQGDVIEKLFF. Supplemented by reference TRBV28 and TRBJ1-4, the full variable domain reads DVKVTQSSRYLVKRTGEKVFLECVQDMDHENMFWYRQDPGLGLRLIYFSYDVKMKEKGDIPEGYSVSREKKERFSLILESASTNQTSMYLCASQQGDVIEKLFFGSGTQLSVL.